The 15 T cell receptor beta chains below all came from one sample that was sequenced in a study of blood T cell repertoires in COVID-19. Measured with immunoSEQ multiplex PCR; TCRdb has only the in-frame clones, and not every one. The table includes 200,000 or so clones, approximately 87% detected once. The sequenced sample consisted of peripheral blood. Receptor source: a woman between 65 and 79 years old with acute or convalescent COVID-19.

The chain uses TRBV9 and TRBJ2-1, with D tentatively TRBD1 (6 bases). Trimming cost V 2 bases and J 4 bases, with 7 bases left between them. There are 13 residues in the CDR3. The V gene's germline CDR1 is SGDLS and CDR2 YYNGEE. This CDR3 reads CASSVGQYNEQFF. CDR3 in DNA: TGTGCCAGCAGCGTCGGACAGTACAATGAGCAGTTCTTC.

The chain uses TRBV6-5 and TRBJ1-3; perhaps TRBD1 as D (5 bases). V was trimmed by 7 bases and J by 5 bases, leaving 9 bases between them. CDR1 MNHEY and CDR2 SVGAGI come from the germline V gene. This CDR3 spans 12 amino acids. The CDR3: CASTSGRNTIYF. The CDR3, as DNA: TGTGCCAGCACCTCAGGGAGAAACACCATATATTTT.

The rearrangement joins TRBV6-5 to TRBJ2-3; a possible D gene is TRBD2 (5 bases). The V end lost 6 bases, the J end lost 0 bases, and 10 bases lay between the germline ends. Per the germline V gene, CDR1 is MNHEY and CDR2 is SVGAGI. The CDR3 extends over 14 amino acids. The CDR3: CASRDWHSTDTQYF. In DNA form, the CDR3 reads TGTGCCAGCAGGGACTGGCATAGCACAGATACGCAGTATTTT.

This sequence joins TRBV19 and TRBJ2-2; no clear D gene. The CDR3 sequence is 13 residues long. V was shortened by 10 bases and J by 2 bases, with 11 bases between the two germline ends. CDR1 is LNHDA, CDR2 SQIVND, per germline (reference sequence). The CDR3 DNA is TGTGCCACCCGGCGGCTCAACACCGGGGAGCTGTTTTTT. Translating it yields CATRRLNTGELFF.

The chain combines TRBV5-5 with TRBJ2-7; no definite D call. CDR1 and CDR2 from the germline V gene are SGHKS and YYEKEE (reference sequence). Trimming shortened V by 4 bases and J by 2 bases, and 16 bases separated the two germline ends. The length of the CDR3 is 15 residues. The CDR3 spells CASSPTPDIPYEQYF. The CDR3 DNA is TGTGCCAGCAGCCCCACCCCAGATATACCCTACGAGCAGTACTTC.

The gene calls are TRBV28 and TRBJ1-2; 11 nucleotides agree with TRBD1. V dropped 6 bases and J dropped 4; count of bases not matched to a gene: 10. Germline CDR1 is MDHEN and CDR2 is SYDVKM. There are 16 residues in the CDR3. The CDR3 DNA sequence: TGTGCCAGCAGACCTCCGGGACAGGGGGGGCCCTATGGCTACACCTTC. This encodes CASRPPGQGGPYGYTF.

V and J are TRBV5-1 and TRBJ2-1; 8 bases agree with TRBD2. Per germline, CDR1 SGHRS and CDR2 YFSETQ. There are 16 residues in the CDR3. V lost 2 bases and J lost 4; bases outside the gene matches: 8. CDR3 coding DNA: TGCGCCAGCAGCTTAGGTGAGACTAGCGTGTACAATGAGCAGTTCTTC. Amino acids: CASSLGETSVYNEQFF.

J is TRBJ1-5 and V is TRBV6-1; D might be TRBD1 (6 bases). Germline lookup yields CDR1 MNHNS and CDR2 SASEGT. The CDR3 sequence is 14 residues long. Trimming pared 2 bases from V and 3 bases from J, leaving 8 bases between. In nucleotides, the CDR3 is TGTGCCAGCAGTGAATACAGGGTCAATCAGCCCCAGCATTTT. This codes for CASSEYRVNQPQHF.

This clone was seen once. The chain uses TRBV7-9 and TRBJ2-2, with TRBD1 identical over 7 bases. Unmatched junction bases numbered 5, after V lost 3 bases and J lost 4 bases. Germline-derived CDR1 and CDR2 are SEHNR and FQNEAQ (reference sequence). This CDR3 is 15 amino acids long. This chain's CDR3 is CASSLRQGFTGELFF. In DNA, the CDR3 is TGTGCCAGCAGCTTGAGACAGGGTTTCACCGGGGAGCTGTTTTTT.

This chain links TRBV6-4 with TRBJ2-1; 9 nucleotides line up with TRBD2. Germline V gene sequence: CDR1 MRHNA, CDR2 SNTAGT. The CDR3 length is 14 residues. The junction had 5 bases not matched to a gene; V was cut back by 4 bases and J by 7 bases. For the CDR3, the DNA is TGTGCCAGCAGTGCGACTAGCGGTACAAATGAGCAGTTCTTC. This codes for CASSATSGTNEQFF.

The CDR3 DNA is TGTGCCAGCAGCCAGTCGACCGGGGGGTTGTCAAAACCGTATTTT. Translating gives CASSQSTGGLSKPYF. The V call is TRBV14, the J call TRBJ2-3, with 7 positions matching TRBD2. V gave up 3 bases and J gave up 14 bases; unmatched junction bases: 17. Germline V gene data show CDR1 as SGHDN and CDR2 as FVKESK. CDR3 length: 15 amino acids.

The genes are TRBV9 and TRBJ1-1, with TRBD1 as a possible D gene (5 bases). Germline-derived CDR1 and CDR2 are SGDLS and YYNGEE. The length of the CDR3 is 14 residues. V shed 3 bases and J shed 10 bases, with 19 bases lying between them. The chain's CDR3 is CASSEQVGGGGAFF. The CDR3 DNA follows: TGTGCCAGCAGCGAACAGGTCGGGGGTGGAGGAGCTTTCTTT.

The rearrangement links TRBV6-1 to TRBJ1-3; 8 nucleotides align to TRBD1. Trimming took 8 bases from V and 15 from J; bases not matched to a gene: 9. The CDR3 sequence is 11 residues long. The germline CDR1 and CDR2 sequences are MNHNS and SASEGT. CDR3 nucleotide sequence: TGTGCCAGCGGACCCCGGGACAGGACATATTTT. Translated: CASGPRDRTYF.

The sample holds a few counts of this clone. The J gene is TRBJ2-1, the V gene TRBV7-2, with 7 bases matching TRBD1. CDR3 size: 17 residues. The germline CDR1 and CDR2 sequences are SGHTA and FQGNSA. V trimming: 5 bases; J trimming: 0 bases; junction bases outside the gene matches: 10. CDR3 coding DNA: TGTGCCAGCAGCCAGACAGGGAGAAGGGGCTCCTACAATGAGCAGTTCTTC. Translation gives CASSQTGRRGSYNEQFF.

The J gene is TRBJ2-2, the V gene TRBV24-1; a weak D match, TRBD1 (6 bases). Germline values: CDR1 KGHDR, CDR2 SFDVKD. The V end was cut by 3 bases, the J end by 6 bases, with 16 bases between. CDR3 size: 16 residues. The CDR3 here is CATSDPGTPKPGELFF. CDR3 bases: TGTGCCACCAGTGATCCCGGGACACCAAAACCCGGGGAGCTGTTTTTT.